These 31 T cell receptor beta chains were sequenced from one sample in a study of PD-1 blockade in classical Hodgkin lymphoma. The repertoire was sequenced with immunoSEQ multiplex PCR; TCRdb's copy has only in-frame clones and lacks some. Here the sample spans some 38,000 clones, about 79% being singletons. The patients all showed relapse after autologous stem cell transplantation, while their brentuximab vedotin exposure varied. Sequenced here: peripheral blood mononuclear cells (PBMCs), sampled at baseline. These receptor sequences come from a human donor with classical Hodgkin lymphoma.

This clone appeared once. V usage is TRBV10-2 and J usage is TRBJ2-7; 11 nucleotides align to TRBD1. Losses at the gene ends were 7 bases for V and 0 bases for J; bases not matched to a gene: 5. The CDR3 sequence is 15 residues long. CDR1 is WSHSY and CDR2 is SAAADI in the germline V gene. As DNA, the CDR3 is TGCGCCAGCAATCCGGACAGGGGGCTCTCCTACGAGCAGTACTTC. Amino acids: CASNPDRGLSYEQYF.

V usage is TRBV19 and J usage is TRBJ2-7; 7 bases are a match to TRBD2. V was clipped by 7 bases and J by 6 bases; unmatched bases: 18. Per germline, CDR1 LNHDA and CDR2 SQIVND (reference sequence). CDR3 length: 16 residues. CDR3 sequence reads: CASKEGSWGGNAEQYF. CDR3 DNA: TGTGCCAGTAAGGAGGGAAGCTGGGGAGGGAATGCCGAGCAGTACTTC.

In this sample, this clone turned up a few times. The chain uses TRBV28 and TRBJ2-1, with D hard to call. Germline V gene sequence: CDR1 MDHEN, CDR2 SYDVKM. Trimming took 5 bases from V and 7 from J, leaving 9 bases between them. The CDR3 runs 12 residues. The CDR3 spells CASSVGWNEQFF. The CDR3 DNA reads TGTGCCAGCAGTGTCGGGTGGAATGAGCAGTTCTTC.

The rearrangement joins TRBV6-6 to TRBJ2-1; 8 bases are a match to TRBD2. Germline values: CDR1 MNHNY, CDR2 SVGAGI (reference sequence). The CDR3 contains 15 residues. V lost 6 bases and J lost 5; bases outside the gene matches: 9. CDR3 in amino acids: CASSLKRELNNEQFF. The CDR3 nucleotides read TGTGCCAGCAGCCTAAAGCGGGAGCTGAACAATGAGCAGTTCTTC.

J is TRBJ2-1 and V is TRBV11-2, with D perhaps matching TRBD1 (6 bases). The CDR3 spans 14 residues. The V end lost 6 bases, the J end lost 5 bases, and 14 bases lay between the germline ends. The germline gives CDR1 SGHAT, CDR2 FQNNGV. As DNA, the CDR3 is TGTGCCAGCAGTTTTGACAGGACCAACAATGAGCAGTTCTTC. Protein sequence: CASSFDRTNNEQFF. Variable domain in full (rest from reference TRBV11-2 and TRBJ2-1): EAGVAQSPRYKIIEKRQSVAFWCNPISGHATLYWYQQILGQGPKLLIQFQNNGVVDDSQLPKDRFSAERLKGVDSTLKIQPAKLEDSAVYLCASSFDRTNNEQFFGPGTRLTVL.

V gene TRBV27 combines with J gene TRBJ1-4; tentatively, D is TRBD1 (6 bases). The V end was cut by 6 bases, the J end by 5 bases, with 7 bases between. The germline V gene encodes CDR1 MNHEY and CDR2 SMNVEV (reference sequence). The CDR3 sequence is 12 residues long. The CDR3 DNA reads TGTGCCAGCAGCGGGACAAATGAAAAACTGTTTTTT. Protein sequence: CASSGTNEKLFF.

This clone was seen a handful of times. This chain links TRBV18 with TRBJ2-1; 10 bases align to TRBD2. V was clipped by 4 bases and J by 4 bases; unmatched bases: 4. This CDR3 has 15 amino acids. CDR1 is KGHSH and CDR2 is LQKENI in the germline V gene. The CDR3 loop reads CASSQLAGQYNEQFF. In DNA form, the CDR3 reads TGTGCCAGCTCACAACTAGCGGGGCAATACAATGAGCAGTTCTTC.

This CDR3 reads CASSLAGLAGEQFF. CDR3 sequence (DNA): TGTGCCAGCAGCTTAGCCGGACTAGCGGGAGAGCAGTTCTTC. This chain links TRBV11-2 with TRBJ2-1; 12 bases are shared with TRBD2. Trimming removed 1 base from V and 10 bases from J; junction bases left unmatched: 2. Per germline, CDR1 SGHAT and CDR2 FQNNGV. The CDR3 has 14 residues.

The V call is TRBV5-6, the J call TRBJ1-5; D is unresolved. This CDR3 comprises 12 residues. Germline loops: CDR1 SGHDT, CDR2 YYEEEE. The ends were cut back, 0 bases at V and 5 bases at J, with 3 bases in the middle. CDR3 in DNA: TGTGCCAGCAGCTTGGTGGATCAGCCCCAGCATTTT. Its protein is CASSLVDQPQHF.

The CDR3 nucleotides are TGCGCCAGCAGCCAAGGGGTATCGGGCACCGGGGAGCTGTTTTTT. Its translation is CASSQGVSGTGELFF. The genes are TRBV4-3 and TRBJ2-2; unclear D gene. Trimming took off 1 base at V and 4 bases at J, with 10 bases between the two ends. This CDR3 has 15 amino acids. Germline CDR1 is LGHNA and CDR2 is YSLEER.

The genes are TRBV4-3 and TRBJ2-2; 7 bases line up with TRBD2. Germline lookup yields CDR1 LGHNA and CDR2 YSLEER. After removal of 0 bases from V and 0 bases from J, the junction contained 4 bases not matched to a gene. The length of the CDR3 is 17 residues. The CDR3 nucleotides read TGCGCCAGCAGCCAAGATGGGAGCGGGGCGAACACCGGGGAGCTGTTTTTT. It codes for CASSQDGSGANTGELFF.

V gene TRBV7-2 combines with J gene TRBJ2-3; tentatively, D is TRBD1 or TRBD2 (5 bases each). V dropped 1 base and J dropped 1 base, with 6 bases sitting between them. The CDR3 is 14 residues long. Germline-derived CDR1 and CDR2 are SGHTA and FQGNSA. CDR3 sequence (DNA): TGTGCCAGCAGCTTAGGGGACGGCACAGATACGCAGTATTTT. Its protein is CASSLGDGTDTQYF.

The sample holds a few counts of this clone. The sample holds other DNA sequences that translate to the same CDR3. The rearrangement joins TRBV19 to TRBJ1-5; D might be TRBD1 (5 bases). The germline gives CDR1 LNHDA, CDR2 SQIVND (reference sequence). Trimming left V 4 bases short and J 1 base short, with 11 bases between. This CDR3 is built from 15 residues. CDR3 DNA sequence: TGTGCCAGTAGTAGACCGGGACGAAGCAATCAGCCCCAGCATTTT. It codes for CASSRPGRSNQPQHF.

The chain has TRBV11-2 and TRBJ1-1; D remains ambiguous. In germline, CDR1 is SGHAT, CDR2 FQNNGV. The CDR3 sequence is 15 residues long. V lost 1 base and J 2 bases, leaving 11 bases between the germline ends. CDR3 coding DNA: TGTGCCAGCAGCTTAGGTAGTACGGGAAACACTGAAGCTTTCTTT. Encoded protein: CASSLGSTGNTEAFF.

The chain links TRBV6-5 to TRBJ1-4, with a tentative D call TRBD1 (6 bases). V dropped 2 bases and J dropped 10 bases, with 11 bases sitting between them. Per the germline V gene, CDR1 is MNHEY and CDR2 is SVGAGI. The CDR3 spans 13 residues. The CDR3 loop is CASSYTGGGKLFF. CDR3 in DNA: TGTGCCAGCAGTTACACAGGAGGGGGAAAACTGTTTTTT.

The chain combines TRBV28 with TRBJ1-4; 7 positions agree with TRBD1. This CDR3 has 15 residues. CDR1 is MDHEN and CDR2 is SYDVKM in the germline V gene. Trimming at V came to 3 bases and at J to 3 bases, leaving 4 bases not matched to a gene. CDR3: CASSFGQASNEKLFF. Written as DNA, the CDR3 is TGTGCCAGCAGTTTTGGACAGGCCTCTAATGAAAAACTGTTTTTT.

The chain uses TRBV2 and TRBJ2-5; maybe TRBD1 (5 bases). Germline CDR1 and CDR2: SNHLY and FYNNEI. Trimming cost V 7 bases and J 9 bases, with 18 bases left between them. CDR3 length equals 13 residues. CDR3 nucleotide sequence: TGTGCCAGCATCACCACAGGCTCCGGGTCCCAGTACTTC. Translation gives CASITTGSGSQYF. Looking up the rest from reference TRBV2 and TRBJ2-5 gives the full variable domain: EPEVTQTPSHQVTQMGQEVILRCVPISNHLYFYWYRQILGQKVEFLVSFYNNEISEKSEIFDDQFSVERPDGSNFTLKIRSTKLEDSAMYFCASITTGSGSQYFGPGTRLLVL.

The CDR3 coding sequence is TGTGCCAGCAGTCTCCTGAGCTTGGGGGGCACTGAAGCTTTCTTT. It codes for CASSLLSLGGTEAFF. The chain couples TRBV27 to TRBJ1-1; D is perhaps TRBD1 (5 bases). Germline CDR1 is MNHEY and CDR2 is SMNVEV (reference sequence). The CDR3 is 15 residues long. Trimming took off 5 bases at V and 4 bases at J, with 17 bases between the two ends.

This rearrangement joins TRBV18 to TRBJ2-7, with D tentatively TRBD1 (7 bases). V lost 3 bases and J lost 2, with 14 bases in between. Germline CDR1 is KGHSH and CDR2 is LQKENI. The CDR3 extends over 15 amino acids. CDR3 nucleotide sequence: TGTGCCAGCTCACCTGAGACAGGGAGGACCTACGAGCAGTACTTC. Amino acids: CASSPETGRTYEQYF.

The chain is built from TRBV7-9 and TRBJ1-2, with D perhaps matching TRBD1 (5 bases). Germline loops: CDR1 SEHNR, CDR2 FQNEAQ (reference sequence). The CDR3 has 14 residues. Deletions cut 5 bases from V and 1 base from J, with 11 bases between. The CDR3 region is CASSLDILNYGYTF. DNA for the CDR3: TGTGCCAGCAGCCTGGACATTCTTAACTATGGCTACACCTTC.

The CDR3 sequence is CASSVVPTTSGRLGGELFF. CDR3 bases: TGTGCCAGCAGCGTAGTCCCTACTACTAGCGGGAGGTTAGGCGGGGAGCTGTTTTTT. The chain is built from TRBV9 and TRBJ2-2; 12 nucleotides line up with TRBD2. V lost 0 bases to trimming and J lost 7 bases; unmatched junction nucleotides: 13. The CDR3 loop spans 19 amino acids. Germline lookup yields CDR1 SGDLS and CDR2 YYNGEE. The whole variable domain, remainder taken from reference TRBV9 and TRBJ2-2, is DSGVTQTPKHLITATGQRVTLRCSPRSGDLSVYWYQQSLDQGLQFLIQYYNGEERAKGNILERFSAQQFPDLHSELNLSSLELGDSALYFCASSVVPTTSGRLGGELFFGEGSRLTVL.

The chain uses TRBV5-1 and TRBJ2-4; no clear D. Trimming stripped 0 bases from V and 0 bases from J, with 10 bases between. CDR1 and CDR2 from the germline V gene are SGHRS and YFSETQ. The CDR3 has 16 amino acids. The CDR3 is CASSLDHTLAKNIQYF. CDR3 in DNA: TGCGCCAGCAGCTTGGACCATACACTAGCCAAAAACATTCAGTACTTC.

This chain connects TRBV5-1 to TRBJ1-1; 7 bases are shared with TRBD1. Germline loops: CDR1 SGHRS, CDR2 YFSETQ. The V segment lost 3 bases and the J segment 4 bases; nucleotides outside the gene matches: 6. The CDR3 loop spans 14 amino acids. This CDR3 is CASSYQGGGTEAFF. CDR3 nucleotides: TGCGCCAGCAGCTATCAGGGGGGAGGCACTGAAGCTTTCTTT.

The J gene is TRBJ2-2, the V gene TRBV13; 8 bases line up with TRBD2. The CDR3 covers 18 residues. Per the germline V gene, CDR1 is PRHDT and CDR2 is FYEKMQ (reference sequence). Unmatched junction bases numbered 11, after V lost 5 bases and J lost 0 bases. CDR3 sequence (DNA): TGTGCCAGCAGCCCTACAACCACGGGACTAGCGAACACCGGGGAGCTGTTTTTT. It translates to CASSPTTTGLANTGELFF. The full variable domain, rest sourced from reference TRBV13 and TRBJ2-2, is AAGVIQSPRHLIKEKRETATLKCYPIPRHDTVYWYQQGPGQDPQFLISFYEKMQSDKGSIPDRFSAQQFSDYHSELNMSSLELGDSALYFCASSPTTTGLANTGELFFGEGSRLTVL.

This chain uses TRBV28 with TRBJ1-2; TRBD1 is a possible D gene (5 bases). CDR3 length equals 12 residues. Germline assignment: CDR1 MDHEN and CDR2 SYDVKM. Trimming shortened V by 8 bases and J by 4 bases, and 11 bases separated the two germline ends. The CDR3 loop is CASQGQSYGYTF. The CDR3 nucleotides read TGTGCCAGCCAGGGCCAATCCTATGGCTACACCTTC.

The chain employs TRBV27 and TRBJ2-2, with D perhaps matching TRBD2 (6 bases). This CDR3 region has 17 residues. V was cut by 5 bases and J by 1 base, with 17 bases left in between. Germline CDR1 is MNHEY and CDR2 is SMNVEV (reference sequence). The CDR3 coding sequence is TGTGCCAGCAGTGAGTTCTCGGGAGCGTGGAACACCGGGGAGCTGTTTTTT. Translation gives CASSEFSGAWNTGELFF.

V is TRBV7-6 and J is TRBJ2-7; D unresolved. Trimming removed 0 bases at V and 0 bases at J, with 3 bases between. CDR1 is SGHVS and CDR2 is FNYEAQ in the germline V gene. The CDR3 length is 13 residues. The CDR3 sequence: CASSLASSYEQYF. CDR3 nucleotides: TGTGCCAGCAGCTTAGCGAGCTCCTACGAGCAGTACTTC. Drawing the rest from reference TRBV7-6 and TRBJ2-7, the complete variable domain is GAGVSQSPRYKVTKRGQDVALRCDPISGHVSLYWYRQALGQGPEFLTYFNYEAQQDKSGLPNDRFSAERPEGSISTLTIQRTEQRDSAMYRCASSLASSYEQYFGPGTRLTVT.

The gene calls are TRBV14 and TRBJ2-7, with TRBD1 identical over 8 bases. The V and J ends lost 4 bases and 2 bases, in that order; junction bases with no gene match: 7. This CDR3 comprises 15 residues. CDR1 and CDR2 from the germline V gene are SGHDN and FVKESK. CDR3 residues: CASSPDRARTYEQYF. DNA of the CDR3: TGTGCCAGCAGCCCGGACAGGGCTCGGACCTACGAGCAGTACTTC.

A note on this clone: The germline gene is not matched at one end of the junction; a read error may be the cause. The V gene is TRBV19, the J gene TRBJ1-6; TRBD1 might be the D (6 bases). Germline CDR1 and CDR2: LNHDA and SQIVND (reference sequence). This CDR3 contains 15 residues. CDR3 amino acids: CASSIGDTYNSPLHF. CDR3 nucleotides: TGTGCCAGTAGTATTGGGGACACCTACAATTCACCCCTCCACTTT.

CDR3 DNA: TGTGCCAGCAGCTTAGGGGCCGGCAGCGGGGAGACCCAGTACTTC. It yields the protein CASSLGAGSGETQYF. The chain links TRBV7-2 to TRBJ2-5; tentative D call: TRBD2 (6 bases). The CDR3 is 15 residues long. Per the germline V gene, CDR1 is SGHTA and CDR2 is FQGNSA. Trimming shortened V by 1 base and J by 5 bases, and 14 bases separated the two germline ends.

On this clone itself: Other nucleotide sequences in the sample specify the same CDR3. The V call is TRBV7-3, the J call TRBJ2-5, with D possibly matching TRBD1 (5 bases). CDR3 length: 13 amino acids. The V gene lost 5 bases and the J gene lost 2 bases, with 9 bases spanning the gap. Germline loops: CDR1 SGHTA, CDR2 FQGTGA. CDR3 protein: CASSPGQQETQYF. CDR3 DNA: TGTGCCAGCAGCCCCGGACAACAAGAGACCCAGTACTTC.